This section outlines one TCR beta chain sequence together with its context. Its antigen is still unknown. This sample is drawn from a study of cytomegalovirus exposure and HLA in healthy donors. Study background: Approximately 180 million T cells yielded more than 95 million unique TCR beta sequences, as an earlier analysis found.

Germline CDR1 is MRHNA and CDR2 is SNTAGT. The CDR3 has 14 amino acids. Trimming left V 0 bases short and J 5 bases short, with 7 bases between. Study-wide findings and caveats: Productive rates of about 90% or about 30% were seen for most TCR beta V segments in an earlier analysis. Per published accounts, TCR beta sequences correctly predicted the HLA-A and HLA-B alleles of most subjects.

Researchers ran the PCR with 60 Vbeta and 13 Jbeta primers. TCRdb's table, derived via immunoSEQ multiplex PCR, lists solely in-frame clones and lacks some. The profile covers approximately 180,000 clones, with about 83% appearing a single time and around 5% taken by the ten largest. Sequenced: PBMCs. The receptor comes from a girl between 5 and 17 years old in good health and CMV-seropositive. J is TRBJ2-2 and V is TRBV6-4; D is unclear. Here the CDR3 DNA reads TGTGCCAGCAGTGACTCCCACGAGACCGGGGAGCTGTTTTTT. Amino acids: CASSDSHETGELFF.